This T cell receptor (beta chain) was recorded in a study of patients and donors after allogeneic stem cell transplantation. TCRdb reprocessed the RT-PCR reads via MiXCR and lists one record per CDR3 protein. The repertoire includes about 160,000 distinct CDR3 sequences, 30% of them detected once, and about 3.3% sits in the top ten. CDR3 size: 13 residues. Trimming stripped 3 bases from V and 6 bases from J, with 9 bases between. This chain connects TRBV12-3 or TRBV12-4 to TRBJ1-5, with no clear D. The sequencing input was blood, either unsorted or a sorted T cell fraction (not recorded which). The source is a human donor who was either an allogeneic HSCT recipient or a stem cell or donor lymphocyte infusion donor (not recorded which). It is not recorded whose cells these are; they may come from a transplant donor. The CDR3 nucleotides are TGTGCCAGCAGTTTCTCTCTCAGTCAGCCCCAGCATTTT. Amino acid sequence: CASSFSLSQPQHF.